The 22 T cell receptor beta chains presented below share a single source sample, sequenced in a study of blood T cell repertoires in COVID-19. Sequencing was performed with immunoSEQ multiplex PCR; in TCRdb, only in-frame clones are kept and a portion is missing. The sample holds approximately 100,000 clones, roughly 80% seen once. Material: peripheral blood. Every receptor here comes from a human donor in a cohort sampled during active or convalescent COVID-19.

This chain uses TRBV25-1 with TRBJ2-7, with 7 positions matching TRBD1. The CDR3 is 11 amino acids. V lost 7 bases, J lost 10 bases, and 7 bases stayed unmatched. Germline V gene data show CDR1 as MGHDK and CDR2 as SYGVNS. The DNA for the CDR3 is TGTGCCAGCACCCGACAGGGCCTCCAGTACTTC. This encodes CASTRQGLQYF.

V usage is TRBV11-3 and J usage is TRBJ2-3; 10 bases align to TRBD1. The V gene end was trimmed by 5 bases and the J gene end by 1 base; junction bases not matched to a gene: 3. Germline CDR1 SGHNT, CDR2 YENEEA. CDR3 length: 15 residues. Here the CDR3 reads CASSLGTGGTDTQYF. CDR3 DNA sequence: TGTGCCAGCAGCCTAGGGACAGGGGGCACAGATACGCAGTATTTT.

The chain combines TRBV7-8 with TRBJ2-5; maybe TRBD1 (6 bases). Germline assignment: CDR1 SGHVS and CDR2 FQNEAQ. V shed 0 bases and J shed 2 bases, with 16 bases lying between them. The CDR3 runs 17 residues. In DNA, the CDR3 is TGTGCCAGCAGCTTAGCCCGGGTGGGGACACGTCAAGAGACCCAGTACTTC. It is translated as CASSLARVGTRQETQYF.

This rearrangement joins TRBV27 to TRBJ2-5; D might be TRBD1 (5 bases). This CDR3 is 15 amino acids long. The V end was cut by 6 bases, the J end by 1 base, with 15 bases between. From germline, CDR1 is MNHEY and CDR2 SMNVEV (reference sequence). For the CDR3, the DNA is TGTGCCAGCAGAACAAGAAGGGGATTCCAAGAGACCCAGTACTTC. Translated, it gives CASRTRRGFQETQYF.

This clone was seen only once. The chain joins TRBV4-3 to TRBJ2-7; 9 bases line up with TRBD2. From germline, CDR1 is LGHNA and CDR2 YSLEER. CDR3 length equals 16 residues. The trim removed 1 base at V and 2 bases at J, leaving 6 bases unmatched. The CDR3 region is CASSQAAGGATYEQYF. The DNA for the CDR3 is TGCGCCAGCAGCCAAGCGGCGGGGGGGGCCACCTACGAGCAGTACTTC.

V usage is TRBV12-5 and J usage is TRBJ1-5; D is undetermined. Trimming pared 7 bases from V and 4 bases from J, leaving 8 bases between. Per the germline V gene, CDR1 is LGHNT and CDR2 is FRNRAP. The CDR3 extends over 12 amino acids. CDR3: CASAEGNQPQHF. The CDR3 DNA sequence: TGTGCTAGTGCAGAGGGAAATCAGCCCCAGCATTTT.

V gene TRBV4-3 combines with J gene TRBJ2-3, with unresolved D. Germline lookup yields CDR1 LGHNA and CDR2 YSLEER. The CDR3 is 16 amino acids. V lost 1 base, J lost 0 bases, and 11 bases lay in between. CDR3 loop: CASSQGSGSSTDTQYF. For the CDR3, the DNA is TGCGCCAGCAGCCAAGGTTCGGGTTCGAGCACAGATACGCAGTATTTT.

The chain couples TRBV7-9 to TRBJ2-7; D is uncertain. Germline CDR1 and CDR2: SEHNR and FQNEAQ (reference sequence). CDR3 size: 15 residues. Trimming shortened V by 5 bases and J by 4 bases, and 18 bases separated the two germline ends. CDR3 amino acids: CASSHYTVNIYEQYF. For the CDR3, the DNA is TGTGCCAGCAGCCACTACACGGTTAACATTTACGAGCAGTACTTC.

This chain uses TRBV24-1 with TRBJ2-2; 11 bases line up with TRBD2. Germline CDR1 reads KGHDR; CDR2 reads SFDVKD. The CDR3 extends over 16 amino acids. Unmatched junction bases numbered 3, after V lost 4 bases and J lost 3 bases. The CDR3: CATSESLAGDTGELFF. CDR3 sequence (DNA): TGTGCCACCAGTGAGTCACTAGCGGGAGACACCGGGGAGCTGTTTTTT.

V and J are TRBV2 and TRBJ2-5; D possibly corresponds to TRBD1 (6 bases). Trimming removed 3 bases from V and 5 bases from J, with 22 bases in between. The germline V gene has CDR1 SNHLY and CDR2 FYNNEI. The CDR3 extends over 17 amino acids. The CDR3 spells CASSDRRLSPRGETQYF. DNA for the CDR3: TGTGCCAGCAGTGACCGACGACTATCCCCTAGGGGGGAGACCCAGTACTTC.

The chain has TRBV4-3 and TRBJ2-3; D gene ambiguous. CDR3 length: 14 amino acids. The V end lost 5 bases, the J end lost 4 bases, and 13 bases lay between the germline ends. Germline-derived CDR1 and CDR2 are LGHNA and YSLEER. The CDR3, as DNA: TGCGCCAGCAGCTACTCCGCAGGTGCAGATACGCAGTATTTT. Translation gives CASSYSAGADTQYF.

The rearrangement links TRBV28 to TRBJ2-2, with 9 bases aligning to TRBD1. J lost 5 bases, V lost 7 bases, and 2 bases had no gene match. CDR3 length: 13 residues. Germline CDR1 reads MDHEN; CDR2 reads SYDVKM. CDR3 sequence reads: CASKTGGTGELFF. CDR3 coding DNA: TGTGCCAGCAAGACAGGGGGAACCGGGGAGCTGTTTTTT.

This chain uses TRBV11-3 with TRBJ2-1; 8 bases match TRBD2. Germline values: CDR1 SGHNT, CDR2 YENEEA. V trimming: 5 bases; J trimming: 3 bases; junction bases outside the gene matches: 9. There are 16 residues in the CDR3. The CDR3, as DNA: TGTGCCAGCAGCCCCGGGGGGGCCGGAGGCTACAATGAGCAGTTCTTC. It encodes CASSPGGAGGYNEQFF.

This clone was observed a handful of times. This sequence joins TRBV10-3 and TRBJ1-2; 8 bases align to TRBD1. The V gene end was trimmed by 2 bases and the J gene end by 3 bases; junction bases not matched to a gene: 2. Per the germline V gene, CDR1 is ENHRY and CDR2 is SYGVKD. CDR3 size: 14 residues. CDR3 nucleotides: TGTGCCATCAGTGAGGGACAGGGAGACTATGGCTACACCTTC. Its translation: CAISEGQGDYGYTF.

The chain joins TRBV5-8 to TRBJ1-1; D is undetermined. Germline loops: CDR1 SGHTS, CDR2 YDEGEE. This CDR3 contains 13 residues. V lost 4 bases to trimming and J lost 4 bases, with 11 bases between them. CDR3 residues: CASSPNQVTEAFF. The CDR3 DNA follows: TGTGCCAGCAGCCCCAATCAGGTCACTGAAGCTTTCTTT.

The rearrangement uses TRBV27 and TRBJ2-7; TRBD2 is a possible D gene (6 bases). Germline CDR1 is MNHEY and CDR2 is SMNVEV (reference sequence). This CDR3 region has 16 residues. V lost 4 bases, J lost 3 bases, and 19 bases lay in between. CDR3 in DNA: TGTGCCAGCAGTTGGGGCTTGGAGGGAGACGTCTACGAGCAGTACTTC. This encodes CASSWGLEGDVYEQYF.

The CDR3: CASSLSSSYNSPLHF. CDR3 sequence (DNA): TGTGCCAGCAGTTTATCGAGCTCCTATAATTCACCCCTCCACTTT. The J gene is TRBJ1-6, the V gene TRBV27, with D uncertain. This CDR3 comprises 15 residues. Germline CDR1 is MNHEY and CDR2 is SMNVEV (reference sequence). V was pared by 0 bases and J by 0 bases, with 3 bases between.

The chain carries TRBV4-3 and TRBJ1-1; D possibly corresponds to TRBD1 (6 bases). The V end lost 1 base, the J end lost 6 bases, and 12 bases lay between the germline ends. CDR1 and CDR2 from the germline V gene are LGHNA and YSLEER. The CDR3 covers 14 residues. The CDR3 nucleotides read TGCGCCAGCAGCCAAGCCAGGGGTCGGGCTGAAGCTTTCTTT. This translates into CASSQARGRAEAFF.

The rearrangement links TRBV3-1 (or the pseudogene TRBV3-2) to TRBJ2-3; 11 positions match TRBD2. The CDR3 is 15 amino acids. Germline CDR1 is LGHDT and CDR2 is YNNKEL (reference sequence). Losses at the gene ends were 6 bases for V and 1 base for J; bases not matched to a gene: 3. The CDR3 sequence: CASRTSGTRTDTQYF. In DNA, the CDR3 is TGTGCCAGCAGGACTAGCGGGACACGCACAGATACGCAGTATTTT.

As regards this clone: The same CDR3 also results from other DNA sequences found in this sample. The chain couples TRBV24-1 to TRBJ2-7, with TRBD1 matching over 11 bases. The CDR3 is made up of 15 amino acids. The junction had 5 bases not matched to a gene; V was cut back by 4 bases and J by 4 bases. Germline V gives CDR1 KGHDR, CDR2 SFDVKD. The CDR3 loop is CATSDPGQGAYEQYF. DNA for the CDR3: TGTGCCACCAGTGACCCTGGACAGGGGGCATACGAGCAGTACTTC.

The rearrangement uses TRBV12-3 or TRBV12-4 and TRBJ1-2; no clear D. This CDR3 spans 12 amino acids. Trimming pared 3 bases from V and 5 bases from J, leaving 7 bases between. The CDR3 DNA reads TGTGCCAGCAGTTTCTTCGGTTATGGCTACACCTTC. This gives the protein CASSFFGYGYTF.

V usage is TRBV19 and J usage is TRBJ2-5; 12 bases align to TRBD2. The ends lost 4 bases at V and 10 bases at J; junction bases unmatched: 7. This CDR3 is built from 14 residues. Per germline, CDR1 LNHDA and CDR2 SQIVND (reference sequence). In nucleotides, the CDR3 is TGTGCCAGTAGTACGCGACTAGCGGGGGCAGACCAGTACTTC. This encodes CASSTRLAGADQYF.